This T cell receptor (beta chain) derives from a study of human T cells and chemical hapten exposure. From the RACE reads, TCRdb called clonotypes with MiXCR, one entry per CDR3 protein. In the table there are approximately 95,000 distinct CDR3 sequences, about 10% of which are singletons. The CDR3 runs to 14 residues. Trimming cost V 1 base and J 3 bases, with 9 bases left between them. Germline V CDR1 and CDR2: KGHSH, LQKENI. Time point meaning: patch test 2, 6 weeks after DPC sensitization. The treatment denotes: therapeutic diphenylcyclopropenone sensitization with weekly scalp DPC. The table lists this clonotype with a few counts.

The chain carries TRBV18 and TRBJ1-1; D is ambiguous. The sample in question was whole blood, obtained in connection with sensitization to the hapten diphenylcyclopropenone (DPC). The receptor's source is a middle-aged woman with alopecia areata. Some clones in this sample may be carry-over from other donors' samples. The CDR3 coding sequence is TGTGCCAGCTCACCACTTCCGGGAGACACTGAAGCTTTCTTT. This sequence encodes CASSPLPGDTEAFF.